The sequence of this T cell receptor (beta chain) was determined in a study of T cell responses to AZD1222 COVID-19 vaccine. Points from the study as a whole: Repertoires were obtained solely post-peak T cell response. Donors skewed white British and female; clonal diversity was possibly underestimated. Baseline serology detected seropositivity in only a handful of AZD1222 recipients.

Turning to this clone: The antigen is undetermined.

Libraries were prepared by immunoSEQ multiplex PCR; TCRdb keeps only in-frame clonotypes and omits some of them. The repertoire holds 90,000 to 110,000 clones, with around 89% as singletons. The sample in question was peripheral blood, obtained on day 0 of AZD1222 vaccination. This receptor was obtained from an adult in good health.

CDR3 DNA: TGCGCCAGCAGCCAATCTACGACCGGTCGGGGGGCTCAGTACTTC. Translation gives CASSQSTTGRGAQYF. The chain is built from TRBV4-1 and TRBJ2-5; the D gene is possibly TRBD2 (7 bases). Germline-derived CDR1 and CDR2 are MGHRA and YSYEKL. The CDR3 has 15 amino acids. V lost 2 bases and J 11 bases, leaving 21 bases between the germline ends.